This T cell receptor beta chain was recovered during a study of blood T cell repertoires in COVID-19. Study at large: COVID-19 samples, acute and convalescent, were from the United States, Italy and Spain. T cells, B-cell-depleted T cells, or PBMCs provided the cDNA or gDNA that served as material.

In the original analysis: Amplification of reference gene primers provided the estimated nucleated cell counts. The data were produced by immunoSEQ multiplex PCR, yet TCRdb's version contains in-frame clones alone and is incomplete. The V and J calls and clone size were taken over from that table, and D and trimming were inferred from the DNA. The table lists approximately 54,000 clones, more than 85% of them singletons. A single count supports this clone. The clonotype originates from a man over 45 with acute or convalescent COVID-19. Material for sequencing was peripheral blood.

CDR3 sequence: CASSFTGDSPEQYF. Written as DNA, the CDR3 is TGCGCCAGCAGCTTTACAGGGGACTCCCCCGAGCAGTACTTC. The chain links TRBV5-1 to TRBJ2-7, with D tentatively TRBD1 (7 bases). The germline V and J ends were trimmed by 2 bases and 6 bases, with 15 bases remaining between them. Germline assignment: CDR1 SGHRS and CDR2 YFSETQ. The CDR3 length is 14 residues.